A single sample is the source of the 20 T cell receptor beta chains below, sequenced in a study of blood T cell repertoires in COVID-19 (dated by TCRdb to the early 2020s). The library relied on the immunoSEQ multiplex PCR assay. Imported from immuneACCESS, the table was reduced by TCRdb to in-frame sequences with V and J called. These copies leave out some clones; in studies compared against another copy, an unresolved V gene accounts for under half, and the cause of the remainder is not known. The sample data list about 84,000 clones, and around four fifths of these were observed just once. The ten largest clones capture around two fifths of the sample. Sequencing used peripheral blood. All receptors derive from a man older than 75 with active or convalescent COVID-19.

This chain connects TRBV5-5 to TRBJ2-7, with D possibly TRBD2 on 6 matching bases. V was cut by 0 bases and J by 2 bases, with 12 bases left in between. The germline CDR1 and CDR2 sequences are SGHKS and YYEKEE (reference sequence). The CDR3 extends over 15 amino acids. CDR3 in amino acids: CASSLEQRAPYEQYF. In DNA, the CDR3 is TGTGCCAGCAGCTTGGAACAGCGGGCACCCTACGAGCAGTACTTC.

The CDR3 region has the DNA TGTGCCAGTAGGCCGACGGTTCGGGAGGGATACACCATATATTTT. Its protein is CASRPTVREGYTIYF. The chain recombines TRBV19 with TRBJ1-3; no firm D call. Germline V lookup: CDR1 LNHDA, CDR2 SQIVND (reference sequence). Trimming stripped 6 bases from V and 8 bases from J, with 20 bases between. The CDR3 consists of 15 residues. Variable domain in full (rest from reference TRBV19 and TRBJ1-3): DGGITQSPKYLFRKEGQNVTLSCEQNLNHDAMYWYRQDPGQGLRLIYYSQIVNDFQKGDIAEGYSVSREKKESFPLTVTSAQKNPTAFYLCASRPTVREGYTIYFGEGSWLTVV.

DNA for the CDR3: TGTGCCAGCACAGTCTCTGGGGCCAACGTCCTGACTTTC. Translation gives CASTVSGANVLTF. The genes are TRBV2 and TRBJ2-6; D is unresolved. Germline V gives CDR1 SNHLY, CDR2 FYNNEI. The CDR3 covers 13 residues. V was shortened by 7 bases and J by 0 bases, with 4 bases between the two germline ends.

The chain combines TRBV2 with TRBJ1-6; no firm D call. CDR3 length equals 13 residues. Germline CDR1 reads SNHLY; CDR2 reads FYNNEI. Trimming left V 7 bases short and J 6 bases short, with 10 bases between. The CDR3 sequence is CASILSVNSPLHF. DNA for the CDR3: TGTGCCAGCATTCTCAGTGTTAATTCACCCCTCCACTTT. The full variable domain, rest sourced from reference TRBV2 and TRBJ1-6, is EPEVTQTPSHQVTQMGQEVILRCVPISNHLYFYWYRQILGQKVEFLVSFYNNEISEKSEIFDDQFSVERPDGSNFTLKIRSTKLEDSAMYFCASILSVNSPLHFGNGTRLTVT.

The V and J genes are TRBV18 and TRBJ1-1, with D perhaps matching TRBD1 (6 bases). This CDR3 comprises 13 residues. The V end lost 0 bases, the J end lost 6 bases, and 8 bases lay between the germline ends. Germline CDR1 is KGHSH and CDR2 is LQKENI. The CDR3 DNA reads as TGTGCCAGCTCACCACCCGACAGGTCTGAAGCTTTCTTT. Amino acid sequence: CASSPPDRSEAFF.

The chain couples TRBV30 to TRBJ1-5, with TRBD1 as a possible D gene (5 bases). Trimming cost V 2 bases and J 5 bases, with 10 bases left between them. In germline, CDR1 is GTSNPN, CDR2 SVGIG (reference sequence). The CDR3 consists of 13 residues. The CDR3 DNA follows: TGTGCCTGGAGTTATGACAGCGATCAGCCCCAGCATTTT. It encodes CAWSYDSDQPQHF.

The rearrangement links TRBV5-1 to TRBJ2-2; TRBD2 matches 9 bases. Germline V lookup: CDR1 SGHRS, CDR2 YFSETQ. The length of the CDR3 is 18 residues. Trimming cost V 1 base and J 0 bases; bases outside gene matches: 7. CDR3 region: CASSLLPIAGANTGELFF. CDR3 DNA: TGCGCCAGCAGCTTGCTCCCAATAGCGGGAGCGAACACCGGGGAGCTGTTTTTT.

The genes are TRBV6-6 and TRBJ1-5; 7 bases are a match to TRBD1. CDR3 length: 15 amino acids. The germline CDR1 and CDR2 sequences are MNHNY and SVGAGI (reference sequence). Germline trimming cut 8 bases from V and 4 bases from J; bases unmatched to any gene: 11. The CDR3 bases are TGTGCCAGCGCAGTTAGTAAGGGGGCTAATCAGCCCCAGCATTTT. It encodes CASAVSKGANQPQHF.

The V call is TRBV12-3 or TRBV12-4, the J call TRBJ1-2; weak D call: TRBD1 (6 bases). The CDR3 runs 13 residues. Trimming left V 6 bases short and J 2 bases short, with 10 bases between. The CDR3 protein is CASRKQGNYGYTF. Here the CDR3 DNA reads TGTGCCAGCAGGAAACAGGGAAACTATGGCTACACCTTC.

The CDR3 is CASSRSGGAGTEAFF. CDR3 DNA sequence: TGTGCCAGCTCACGATCAGGGGGAGCGGGCACTGAAGCTTTCTTT. The V and J genes are TRBV18 and TRBJ1-1; 7 bases fit TRBD1. Germline V gives CDR1 KGHSH, CDR2 LQKENI. J lost 4 bases, V lost 4 bases, and 9 bases had no gene match. CDR3 length: 15 amino acids.

V is TRBV30 and J is TRBJ2-1, with TRBD2 matching 13 bases. V gave up 4 bases and J gave up 0 bases; unmatched junction bases: 15. The CDR3 has 20 amino acids. Per the germline V gene, CDR1 is GTSNPN and CDR2 is SVGIG (reference sequence). The CDR3 bases are TGTGCCTGGACCGGTCGAACTAGCGGGAGGGCCATTGCCTCCTACAATGAGCAGTTCTTC. This codes for CAWTGRTSGRAIASYNEQFF. The whole variable domain, remainder taken from reference TRBV30 and TRBJ2-1, is SQTIHQWPATLVQPVGSPLSLECTVEGTSNPNLYWYRQAAGRGLQLLFYSVGIGQISSEVPQNLSASRPQDRQFILSSKKLLLSDSGFYLCAWTGRTSGRAIASYNEQFFGPGTRLTVL.

This chain uses TRBV5-1 with TRBJ2-3, with TRBD1 as a possible D gene (6 bases). The CDR3 is 15 amino acids. Germline CDR1 is SGHRS and CDR2 is YFSETQ. V lost 0 bases and J 4 bases, leaving 12 bases between the germline ends. CDR3 loop: CASSLDLRGADTQYF. CDR3 sequence (DNA): TGCGCCAGCAGCTTGGATCTCAGGGGCGCAGATACGCAGTATTTT.

This clone was found a few times. In DNA form, the CDR3 reads TGTGCCAGCAGCTCCCATGGGGAGGGGGGCGCGGGTGGCTACACCTTC. This translates into CASSSHGEGGAGGYTF. The chain uses TRBV11-2 and TRBJ1-2; perhaps TRBD1 as D (6 bases). CDR1 is SGHAT and CDR2 is FQNNGV in the germline V gene. The ends were cut back, 4 bases at V and 7 bases at J, with 22 bases in the middle. This CDR3 comprises 16 residues.

This chain connects TRBV5-1 to TRBJ2-7; tentative D call: TRBD2 (5 bases). The V gene lost 7 bases and the J gene lost 3 bases, with 20 bases spanning the gap. The CDR3 extends over 15 amino acids. Germline lookup yields CDR1 SGHRS and CDR2 YFSETQ. CDR3 sequence: CASQQGEGYYYEQYF. CDR3 in DNA: TGCGCCAGCCAGCAAGGCGAGGGTTACTACTACGAGCAGTACTTC.

As DNA, the CDR3 is TGCGCCAGCAGCTTGCGGACAGGGGACTCCACTGAAGCTTTCTTT. This sequence encodes CASSLRTGDSTEAFF. The chain carries TRBV5-1 and TRBJ1-1, with 9 nucleotides matching TRBD1. CDR1 and CDR2 from the germline V gene are SGHRS and YFSETQ. The CDR3 totals 15 residues. With V trimmed by 1 base and J by 4 bases, 5 bases remained unmatched.

The chain joins TRBV4-1 to TRBJ1-3; D possibly corresponds to TRBD1 (5 bases). Between the trimmed V and J ends, which lost 0 bases and 1 base, there was a span of 10 bases. The germline V gene encodes CDR1 MGHRA and CDR2 YSYEKL. The CDR3 spans 16 residues. The CDR3: CASSQDPGGSGNTIYF. CDR3 sequence (DNA): TGCGCCAGCAGCCAAGATCCCGGGGGGTCTGGAAACACCATATATTTT.

This chain links TRBV19 with TRBJ1-1; 8 nucleotides agree with TRBD1. Germline lookup yields CDR1 LNHDA and CDR2 SQIVND (reference sequence). Trimming removed 5 bases from V and 3 bases from J; junction bases left unmatched: 8. The CDR3 totals 15 residues. The CDR3 loop reads CASSPRTGSDTEAFF. The CDR3 bases are TGTGCCAGTAGTCCGCGGACAGGGTCGGACACTGAAGCTTTCTTT.

The chain joins TRBV4-2 to TRBJ2-6; 8 bases match TRBD2. CDR1 and CDR2 from the germline V gene are LGHNA and YNFKEQ. Trimming removed 4 bases from V and 0 bases from J; junction bases left unmatched: 8. The CDR3 is 18 residues long. The CDR3 loop is CASSLRLATSSGANVLTF. The DNA for the CDR3 is TGTGCCAGCAGCCTGCGACTAGCGACCAGCTCTGGGGCCAACGTCCTGACTTTC.

V gene TRBV5-1 combines with J gene TRBJ1-1, with D maybe TRBD1 (6 bases). V was cut by 0 bases and J by 8 bases, with 17 bases left in between. The germline V gene encodes CDR1 SGHRS and CDR2 YFSETQ. The CDR3 sequence is 15 residues long. This CDR3 is CASSLGDTGTKEAFF. CDR3 nucleotide sequence: TGCGCCAGCAGCTTGGGGGACACCGGGACAAAAGAAGCTTTCTTT.

J is TRBJ2-5 and V is TRBV28, with a possible D match to TRBD1 (5 bases). The CDR3 contains 14 residues. In germline, CDR1 is MDHEN, CDR2 SYDVKM. Between the trimmed V and J ends, which lost 10 bases and 4 bases, there was a span of 19 bases. The CDR3 loop is CATVNRSGGETQYF. DNA of the CDR3: TGTGCCACAGTTAACAGGTCGGGTGGAGAGACCCAGTACTTC.